One T cell receptor beta chain is described in this entry. The antigen remains undetermined. CD45RO-negative, CCR7-selected cells formed the naive CD8 fraction, which excluded terminally differentiated effector memory CD45RA+ cells. Using immunoSEQ multiplex PCR, the repertoire was profiled, and TCRdb retains in-frame clones only, with some absent. The data contain approximately 650,000 clones, around 95% of them singletons. This specimen comes from a study of shared clonotypes between healthy human individuals. The study's findings and limits: It was only blood that was sampled, and tissue repertoires likely differ. Researchers found naive subsets generally carried larger estimated richness than memory subsets.

The specimen was naive CD8+ T cells sorted from blood. The sequence derives from a woman aged 25 to 39 in good health.

The CDR3 bases are TGTGCCATCAGTGAGCCGGGACATCAAGGACCAGATACGCAGTATTTT. Its translation is CAISEPGHQGPDTQYF. This chain joins TRBV10-3 and TRBJ2-3, with D perhaps matching TRBD1 (6 bases). CDR3 length: 16 amino acids. The V end was cut by 2 bases, the J end by 4 bases, with 16 bases between. CDR1 and CDR2 (germline): ENHRY, SYGVKD.